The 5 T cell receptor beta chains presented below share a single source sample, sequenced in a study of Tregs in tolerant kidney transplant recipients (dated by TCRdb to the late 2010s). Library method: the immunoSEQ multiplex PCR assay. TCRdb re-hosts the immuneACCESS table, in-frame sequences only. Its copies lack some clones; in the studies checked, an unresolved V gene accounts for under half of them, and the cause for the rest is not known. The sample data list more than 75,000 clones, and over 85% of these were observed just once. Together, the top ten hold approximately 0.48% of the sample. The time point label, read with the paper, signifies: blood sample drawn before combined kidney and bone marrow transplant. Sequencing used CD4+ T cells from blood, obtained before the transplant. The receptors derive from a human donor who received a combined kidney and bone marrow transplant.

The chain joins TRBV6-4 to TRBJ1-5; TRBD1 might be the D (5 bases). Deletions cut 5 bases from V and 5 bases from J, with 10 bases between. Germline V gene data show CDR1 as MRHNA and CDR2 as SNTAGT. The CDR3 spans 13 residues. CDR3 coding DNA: TGTGCCAGCAGTTCTGACAGACATCAGCCCCAGCATTTT. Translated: CASSSDRHQPQHF.

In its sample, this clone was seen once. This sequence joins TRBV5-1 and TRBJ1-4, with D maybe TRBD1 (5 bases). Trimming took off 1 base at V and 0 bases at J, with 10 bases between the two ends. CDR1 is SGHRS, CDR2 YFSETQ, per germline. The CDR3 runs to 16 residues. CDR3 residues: CASSLSAGATNEKLFF. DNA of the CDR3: TGCGCCAGCAGCTTGTCGGCGGGGGCAACTAATGAAAAACTGTTTTTT. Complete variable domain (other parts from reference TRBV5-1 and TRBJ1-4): KAGVTQTPRYLIKTRGQQVTLSCSPISGHRSVSWYQQTPGQGLQFLFEYFSETQRNKGNFPGRFSGRQFSNSRSEMNVSTLELGDSALYLCASSLSAGATNEKLFFGSGTQLSVL.

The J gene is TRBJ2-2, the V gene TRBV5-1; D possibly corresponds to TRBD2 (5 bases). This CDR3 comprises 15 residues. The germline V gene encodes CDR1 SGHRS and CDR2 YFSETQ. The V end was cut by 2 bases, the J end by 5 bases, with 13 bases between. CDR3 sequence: CASSFGGGRTGELFF. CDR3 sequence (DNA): TGCGCCAGCAGCTTTGGCGGCGGGCGGACCGGGGAGCTGTTTTTT.

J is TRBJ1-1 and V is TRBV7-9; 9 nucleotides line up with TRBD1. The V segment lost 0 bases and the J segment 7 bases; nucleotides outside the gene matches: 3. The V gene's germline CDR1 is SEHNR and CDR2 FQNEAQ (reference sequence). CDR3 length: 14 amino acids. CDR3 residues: CASSLAGGQGEAFF. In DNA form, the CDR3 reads TGTGCCAGCAGCTTAGCGGGGGGACAGGGTGAAGCTTTCTTT. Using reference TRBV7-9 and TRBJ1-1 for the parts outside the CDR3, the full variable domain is DTGVSQNPRHKITKRGQNVTFRCDPISEHNRLYWYRQTLGQGPEFLTYFQNEAQLEKSRLLSDRFSAERPKGSFSTLEIQRTEQGDSAMYLCASSLAGGQGEAFFGQGTRLTVV.

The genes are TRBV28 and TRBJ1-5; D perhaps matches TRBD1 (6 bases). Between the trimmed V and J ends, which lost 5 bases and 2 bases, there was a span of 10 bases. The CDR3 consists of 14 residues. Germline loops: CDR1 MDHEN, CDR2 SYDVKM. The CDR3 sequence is CASSLGHRNQPQHF. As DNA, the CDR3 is TGTGCCAGCAGTCTGGGACACCGCAATCAGCCCCAGCATTTT.